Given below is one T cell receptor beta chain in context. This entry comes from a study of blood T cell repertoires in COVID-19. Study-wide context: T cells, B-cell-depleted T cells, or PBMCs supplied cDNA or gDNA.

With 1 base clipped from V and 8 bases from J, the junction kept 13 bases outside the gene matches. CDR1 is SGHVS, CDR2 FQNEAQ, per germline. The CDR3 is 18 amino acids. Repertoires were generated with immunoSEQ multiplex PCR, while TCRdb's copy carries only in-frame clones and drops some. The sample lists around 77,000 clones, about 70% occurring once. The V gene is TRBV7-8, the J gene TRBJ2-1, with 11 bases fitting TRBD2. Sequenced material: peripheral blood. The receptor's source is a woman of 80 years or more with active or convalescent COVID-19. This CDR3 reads CASSLVSGGALILDEQFF. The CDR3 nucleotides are TGTGCCAGCAGCTTAGTTAGCGGGGGGGCCCTCATCCTGGATGAGCAGTTCTTC.